This T cell receptor beta chain was sequenced in a study of blood T cells in healthy people across ages. This CDR3 is 14 amino acids long. Germline V CDR1 and CDR2: SGHRS, YFSETQ. Trimming removed 4 bases from V and 4 bases from J; junction bases left unmatched: 4. Alongside a J-beta primer mix, a sample-barcoded 5' primer served in a second PCR lasting about 7 to 11 cycles. MiXCR was run by TCRdb on the 5' RACE reads, yielding one entry per CDR3 protein. This sample has some 730,000 distinct CDR3 sequences; about 24% occur once, and the top ten carry about 20%. This TCR derives from a man between 65 and 79 years old in good health. The sequenced sample consisted of blood. The V gene is TRBV5-1, the J gene TRBJ2-5, with TRBD2 matching 10 bases. The CDR3 DNA is TGCGCCAGCAGCCCAACTAGCGGGGTAGAGACCCAGTACTTC. Translated, it gives CASSPTSGVETQYF. The full variable domain, with the rest looked up from reference TRBV5-1 and TRBJ2-5, is KAGVTQTPRYLIKTRGQQVTLSCSPISGHRSVSWYQQTPGQGLQFLFEYFSETQRNKGNFPGRFSGRQFSNSRSEMNVSTLELGDSALYLCASSPTSGVETQYFGPGTRLLVL.